The rows below give T cell receptor beta chains drawn from one sample of a study of blood T cell repertoires in COVID-19. Profiling relied on immunoSEQ multiplex PCR, and the TCRdb table lists in-frame clones only, not all of them. The table includes about 44,000 clones, roughly nine tenths detected once. Specimen: peripheral blood. The receptors come from a woman older than 75 in a cohort sampled during active or convalescent COVID-19. Each CDR3 is given with its conserved first and last residue. A D gene is named only where the DNA matches it firmly. Only some rows state a clone size, as once, few, many or a class for expanded clones.

CDR3 DNA: TGCAGCGTAAGGGGGGGCCCCAGGGGCACAGATACGCAGTATTTT
CDR3 protein: CSVRGGPRGTDTQYF
V gene: TRBV29-1
D gene: .
J gene: TRBJ2-3
clone size: few

CDR3 DNA: TGTGCCAGTACCAGCGGGGGAGGAACCGGGGAGCTGTTTTTT
CDR3 protein: CASTSGGGTGELFF
V gene: TRBV19
D gene: TRBD2
J gene: TRBJ2-2
clone size: once

CDR3 DNA: TGTGCCAGCAGAGAGACAGGGGGCACTGAAGCTTTCTTT
CDR3 protein: CASRETGGTEAFF
V gene: TRBV6-5
D gene: TRBD1
J gene: TRBJ1-1
clone size: .

CDR3 DNA: TGTGCCAGCAGCCGGACAGACGGGCCCGCGGAAGGCTACACCTTC
CDR3 protein: CASSRTDGPAEGYTF
V gene: TRBV4-2
D gene: .
J gene: TRBJ1-2
clone size: .

CDR3 DNA: TGTGCCAGCAGGCTACAGGGCGTCCCTTCCTACGAGCAGTACTTC
CDR3 protein: CASRLQGVPSYEQYF
V gene: TRBV2
D gene: .
J gene: TRBJ2-7
clone size: .

CDR3 DNA: TGTGCCAGCAGTGGATCTCTAACCGGAAACACCATATATTTT
CDR3 protein: CASSGSLTGNTIYF
V gene: TRBV2
D gene: .
J gene: TRBJ1-3
clone size: .

CDR3 DNA: TGTGCCTGGAGTGTAGAGGACGAGCAGTACTTC
CDR3 protein: CAWSVEDEQYF
V gene: TRBV30
D gene: .
J gene: TRBJ2-7
clone size: .

CDR3 DNA: TGTGCCAGCAGCGTGGGGACATCGTTCCAAGAGACCCAGTACTTC
CDR3 protein: CASSVGTSFQETQYF
V gene: TRBV9
D gene: .
J gene: TRBJ2-5
clone size: .

CDR3 DNA: TGTGCCAGCAGAGAGAGGCTACAGCAGTTCTTC
CDR3 protein: CASRERLQQFF
V gene: TRBV6-5
D gene: .
J gene: TRBJ2-1
clone size: .

CDR3 DNA: TGTGCCAGCAGGGGGGATGGACAGGGAAAGGGAGGCTACACCTTC
CDR3 protein: CASRGDGQGKGGYTF
V gene: TRBV6-6
D gene: TRBD1
J gene: TRBJ1-2
clone size: .

CDR3 DNA: TGTGCCAGCAGCTTAGCCGGGACCGGGAGTGAGCAGTTCTTC
CDR3 protein: CASSLAGTGSEQFF
V gene: TRBV7-9
D gene: .
J gene: TRBJ2-1
clone size: .

CDR3 DNA: TGTGCCAGCAGCACGGGGGTCAGGGATGGAACCGGGGAGCTGTTTTTT
CDR3 protein: CASSTGVRDGTGELFF
V gene: TRBV5-5
D gene: .
J gene: TRBJ2-2
clone size: .

CDR3 DNA: TGTGCCATCAGTGAGGGGGCCGAGGGCACAGATACGCAGTATTTT
CDR3 protein: CAISEGAEGTDTQYF
V gene: TRBV10-3
D gene: .
J gene: TRBJ2-3
clone size: .

CDR3 DNA: TGTGCCAGCAGCCTACCGCGCGACACAGCTAAGTGCGGCTACACCTTC
CDR3 protein: CASSLPRDTAKCGYTF
V gene: TRBV7-3
D gene: .
J gene: TRBJ1-2
clone size: .

CDR3 DNA: TGTGCCAGCAGTTCAGGGGGAGGAGGCTACACCTTC
CDR3 protein: CASSSGGGGYTF
V gene: TRBV28
D gene: TRBD1
J gene: TRBJ1-2
clone size: .

CDR3 DNA: TGCGCCAGCAGCTACCCTAGCAATGAGCAGTTCTTC
CDR3 protein: CASSYPSNEQFF
V gene: TRBV5-1
D gene: .
J gene: TRBJ2-1
clone size: .

CDR3 DNA: TGTGCCAGCAGTAAACAAACGACAGGGGACGAGCAGTACTTC
CDR3 protein: CASSKQTTGDEQYF
V gene: TRBV2
D gene: TRBD1
J gene: TRBJ2-7
clone size: once

CDR3 DNA: TGTGCCACCAGTGAACCTGGGACAGGCGGGACCCAGTACTTC
CDR3 protein: CATSEPGTGGTQYF
V gene: TRBV24-1
D gene: TRBD1
J gene: TRBJ2-5
clone size: .

CDR3 DNA: TGTGCCAGCAGCTTGGCCCCCGACAGAGACAATGAGCAGTTCTTC
CDR3 protein: CASSLAPDRDNEQFF
V gene: TRBV5-4
D gene: .
J gene: TRBJ2-1
clone size: .

CDR3 DNA: TGTGCCAGCAGCTTCGCCTACAGGGTGTCATCACCCCTCCACTTT
CDR3 protein: CASSFAYRVSSPLHF
V gene: TRBV11-2
D gene: .
J gene: TRBJ1-6
clone size: .

CDR3 DNA: TGTGCCAGCGGTTTCACCTCTGGACTAGCGGGAGTCAATGAGCAGTTCTTC
CDR3 protein: CASGFTSGLAGVNEQFF
V gene: TRBV27
D gene: TRBD2
J gene: TRBJ2-1
clone size: .

CDR3 DNA: TGTGCCAGCAGATTGGGACAGGGGAACACCGGGGAGCTGTTTTTT
CDR3 protein: CASRLGQGNTGELFF
V gene: TRBV2
D gene: TRBD1
J gene: TRBJ2-2
clone size: .

CDR3 DNA: TGTGCCAGCAGCTTATCTAGACAGGGCCACGAAAAACTGTTTTTT
CDR3 protein: CASSLSRQGHEKLFF
V gene: TRBV7-2
D gene: TRBD1
J gene: TRBJ1-4
clone size: .

CDR3 DNA: TGTGCCAGCAGCTTATCGACGGTGAGGTCAGATACGCAGTATTTT
CDR3 protein: CASSLSTVRSDTQYF
V gene: TRBV7-2
D gene: .
J gene: TRBJ2-3
clone size: once

CDR3 DNA: TGTGCCTGGAGTTTGGGGGGCACTGAAGCTTTCTTT
CDR3 protein: CAWSLGGTEAFF
V gene: TRBV30
D gene: .
J gene: TRBJ1-1
clone size: .

CDR3 DNA: TGTGCCAGCAGTCCGATGACCCCCGGAGCGGGCCCCCACGGAGATACGCAGTATTTT
CDR3 protein: CASSPMTPGAGPHGDTQYF
V gene: TRBV6-2/TRBV6-3
D gene: .
J gene: TRBJ2-3
clone size: .

CDR3 DNA: TGCGCCAGCAGCGGACGGGCCGTAGGGGATGAAGCTTTCTTT
CDR3 protein: CASSGRAVGDEAFF
V gene: TRBV5-1
D gene: .
J gene: TRBJ1-1
clone size: .

CDR3 DNA: TGTGCCTGGAGCGCCCAGAACAATCAGCCCCAGCATTTT
CDR3 protein: CAWSAQNNQPQHF
V gene: TRBV30
D gene: .
J gene: TRBJ1-5
clone size: many

CDR3 DNA: TGTGCCAGCAGCCCCCCAGGGGCCTATACTGAAGCTTTCTTT
CDR3 protein: CASSPPGAYTEAFF
V gene: TRBV7-9
D gene: .
J gene: TRBJ1-1
clone size: .

CDR3 DNA: TGCGCCAGCAGCTTATCGGGACAGAAGAACACTGAAGCTTTCTTT
CDR3 protein: CASSLSGQKNTEAFF
V gene: TRBV5-1
D gene: TRBD1
J gene: TRBJ1-1
clone size: .

CDR3 DNA: TGTGCCAGTAGCCCTCGGGACAGGGGCTTTCCTGGCTACACCTTC
CDR3 protein: CASSPRDRGFPGYTF
V gene: TRBV19
D gene: TRBD1
J gene: TRBJ1-2
clone size: .

CDR3 DNA: TGTGCCAGCAGCCTCGTCAAAAACTTCCGCTACGAGCAGTACTTC
CDR3 protein: CASSLVKNFRYEQYF
V gene: TRBV2
D gene: .
J gene: TRBJ2-7
clone size: .

CDR3 DNA: TGTGCCAGCAGCTCCGGGGGGTCCACAGATACGCAGTATTTT
CDR3 protein: CASSSGGSTDTQYF
V gene: TRBV11-3
D gene: TRBD2
J gene: TRBJ2-3
clone size: .

CDR3 DNA: TGTGCCAGCAGCTTGCAGGGAAACACCATATATTTT
CDR3 protein: CASSLQGNTIYF
V gene: TRBV9
D gene: .
J gene: TRBJ1-3
clone size: .